What follows describes a single T cell receptor (beta chain). The CDR3 is 13 amino acids. The ends lost 6 bases at V and 8 bases at J; junction bases unmatched: 8. The V gene's germline CDR1 is SNHLY and CDR2 FYNNEI. The study amplified TCR beta CDR3 regions using RNA transcripts. Second-round multiplex PCR came after a first-round RT-PCR that employed HTBI primers. TCRdb re-called the multiplex PCR reads through MiXCR, storing one row per CDR3 protein. The sample holds hundreds of thousands of distinct CDR3 sequences, over 20% seen once. The data were taken from a study of Graves' ophthalmopathy and Graves' hyperthyroidism.

This TCR derives from a woman aged 18-35 years with stable Graves' hyperthyroidism. Some clones in this sample may be carry-over from other donors' samples. The gene calls are TRBV2 and TRBJ1-2, with 8 bases fitting TRBD1. Sequenced sample: peripheral blood. The CDR3 nucleotides are TGTGCCAGCAGGGGCGACAGGGGATTAGGCTACACCTTC. Translation: CASRGDRGLGYTF.